These 22 T cell receptor beta chains were all obtained from the same sample, sequenced in a study of blood T cells in healthy people across ages. The second PCR ran roughly 7 to 11 cycles with a sample-barcoded 5' primer and J-beta primers. TCRdb ran MiXCR on the 5' RACE reads and lists one entry per CDR3 protein. Among some 1.5 million distinct CDR3 sequences listed, 28% were seen once. The sample consisted of blood. All receptors derive from a woman aged 30 to 39 in good health.

The chain uses TRBV5-1 and TRBJ1-1, with a tentative D call TRBD1 (5 bases). Germline CDR1 SGHRS, CDR2 YFSETQ. V was shortened by 0 bases and J by 3 bases, with 12 bases between the two germline ends. CDR3 length: 15 residues. CDR3 DNA sequence: TGCGCCAGCAGCTTGGTTGTCGGGGCGGACACTGAAGCTTTCTTT. Its protein product is CASSLVVGADTEAFF.

The J gene is TRBJ2-1, the V gene TRBV6-2 or TRBV6-3, with TRBD2 matching 11 bases. Germline trimming cut 6 bases from V and 6 bases from J; bases unmatched to any gene: 4. The CDR3 contains 14 residues. Germline CDR1 is MNHEY and CDR2 is SVGEGT. DNA of the CDR3: TGTGCCAGCAGAACTAGCGGGGGACCCAATGAGCAGTTCTTC. This encodes CASRTSGGPNEQFF.

The chain joins TRBV20-1 to TRBJ1-1; 7 bases are shared with TRBD1. V shed 5 bases, J shed 6 bases, and the junction held 9 bases outside the gene matches. This CDR3 is built from 13 residues. Germline values: CDR1 DFQATT, CDR2 SNEGSKA (reference sequence). CDR3 sequence reads: CSAPNTGAPEAFF. The CDR3 coding sequence is TGCAGTGCTCCGAATACAGGGGCTCCTGAAGCTTTCTTT.

This clonotype appeared a few times. Just one base apart from a much larger clone, this may be a read error. This chain connects TRBV5-1 to TRBJ2-3; D gene unclear. Germline V gene data show CDR1 as SGHRS and CDR2 as YFSETQ. The V and J ends lost 0 bases and 0 bases respectively, with 5 bases between them. The CDR3 covers 14 residues. Written as DNA, the CDR3 is TGCGCCAGCAGCTTGGGGTTTAGCACAGATACGCAGTATTTT. The encoded protein is CASSLGFSTDTQYF.

As to this clonotype: This may stem from a read error, because a much larger clone lies one nucleotide away. The chain uses TRBV4-2 and TRBJ2-5, with a possible D match to TRBD2 (6 bases). The length of the CDR3 is 16 residues. Germline CDR1 LGHNA, CDR2 YNFKEQ. Here the CDR3 DNA reads TGTGCCAGCGGCCAAGAGGTCGGGGGAGTCCAAGAGACCCAGTACTTC. Protein: CASGQEVGGVQETQYF.

This clonotype was observed a few times. The rearrangement links TRBV4-1 to TRBJ2-5, with D possibly being TRBD1 or TRBD2 (5 bases each). The V and J ends lost 0 bases and 6 bases respectively, with 14 bases between them. Germline V lookup: CDR1 MGHRA, CDR2 YSYEKL. The CDR3 sequence is 15 residues long. The CDR3 loop is CASSQDPGPRKTQYF. DNA for the CDR3: TGCGCCAGCAGCCAAGATCCGGGGCCCCGGAAGACCCAGTACTTC.

The chain employs TRBV29-1 and TRBJ1-2, with unresolved D. This CDR3 has 13 residues. From germline, CDR1 is SQVTM and CDR2 ANQGSEA. With 4 bases removed from V and 4 bases from J, the gap between germline ends came to 13 bases. The CDR3 is CSVGLEELYGYTF. The CDR3 region has the DNA TGCAGCGTTGGACTGGAGGAGCTCTATGGCTACACCTTC.

Regarding this clonotype: This may come from a read error, since a much larger clone is one base off. This chain uses TRBV21-1 with TRBJ2-4; whether TRBD1, the table's D call, matches the DNA was not checked. The assigned J gene may be wrong: the sequence end matches TRBJ2-7 better. TRBV21-1 is described as a pseudogene. This CDR3 region has 14 residues. CDR3 loop: CAPPRYRFSYEQYF. The CDR3 bases are TGTGCCCCCCCAAGGTACAGGTTCTCCTACGAGCAGTACTTC.

This clonotype was picked up a small number of times. The J gene is TRBJ1-1, the V gene TRBV9, with D possibly matching TRBD1 (5 bases). Per the germline V gene, CDR1 is SGDLS and CDR2 is YYNGEE. CDR3 length: 17 residues. The ends were cut back, 6 bases at V and 0 bases at J, with 21 bases in the middle. The CDR3 bases are TGTGCCAGCACGCCGGGGGACCCGGCCTCAATGAACACTGAAGCTTTCTTT. Translation gives CASTPGDPASMNTEAFF.

Worth noting for this clonotype: One base away lies a much larger clone, so this may be a sequencing read error. The chain joins TRBV10-3 to TRBJ2-7; D may correspond to TRBD1 or TRBD2 (5 bases each). Trimming took off 4 bases at V and 0 bases at J, with 10 bases between the two ends. The CDR3 is 14 amino acids. Germline lookup yields CDR1 ENHRY and CDR2 SYGVKD. CDR3: CAISVSGSSYEQYF. CDR3 in DNA: TGTGCCATCAGTGTATCAGGGAGCTCCTACGAGCAGTACTTC.

This clonotype was seen a handful of times. V gene TRBV28 combines with J gene TRBJ1-5; tentative D call: TRBD1 (6 bases). Germline CDR1 is MDHEN and CDR2 is SYDVKM. This CDR3 has 12 residues. V was cut by 7 bases and J by 6 bases, with 10 bases left in between. The CDR3 sequence: CASKKGVQPQHF. The CDR3 coding sequence is TGTGCCAGCAAAAAGGGGGTTCAGCCCCAGCATTTT.

At least ten counts were recorded for this clonotype. This rearrangement joins TRBV7-2 to TRBJ2-3; D remains unclear. CDR3 length: 14 amino acids. V lost 1 base and J 1 base, leaving 6 bases between the germline ends. Germline V lookup: CDR1 SGHTA, CDR2 FQGNSA. In DNA, the CDR3 is TGTGCCAGCAGCTTAGGTCCTGGCACAGATACGCAGTATTTT. It translates to CASSLGPGTDTQYF.

This clonotype showed up many times. This chain connects TRBV20-1 to TRBJ2-7, with unresolved D. This CDR3 region has 13 residues. The V gene lost 1 base and the J gene lost 3 bases, with 10 bases spanning the gap. Germline V lookup: CDR1 DFQATT, CDR2 SNEGSKA (reference sequence). The DNA for the CDR3 is TGCAGTGCTAGAGGGTCTCTCAACTACGAGCAGTACTTC. This codes for CSARGSLNYEQYF.

V and J are TRBV6-5 and TRBJ2-1; the match to TRBD1 covers 8 bases. CDR3 length: 15 amino acids. Germline V gene data show CDR1 as MNHEY and CDR2 as SVGAGI. The V gene end was trimmed by 7 bases and the J gene end by 10 bases; junction bases not matched to a gene: 15. The CDR3 DNA sequence: TGTGCCAGCACCATAGCAGGACAGGGCCTTGGCGAGCAGTTCTTC. This sequence encodes CASTIAGQGLGEQFF.

This clonotype was counted a few times. V and J are TRBV29-1 and TRBJ1-1; D is perhaps TRBD1 (5 bases). The CDR3 runs 13 residues. Germline V lookup: CDR1 SQVTM, CDR2 ANQGSEA. Trimming took 7 bases from V and 8 from J, leaving 20 bases between them. CDR3 nucleotides: TGCAGCGCCCCGCTGCCCAGGGAGGGCGAAGCTTTCTTT. It is translated as CSAPLPREGEAFF.

For the CDR3, the DNA is TGTGCCAGCAGCCAACCGAATTACAATGAGCAGTTCTTC. This sequence encodes CASSQPNYNEQFF. This chain joins TRBV5-5 and TRBJ2-1, with unresolved D. Germline CDR1 and CDR2: SGHKS and YYEKEE (reference sequence). The length of the CDR3 is 13 residues. Trimming shortened V by 4 bases and J by 4 bases, and 9 bases separated the two germline ends. Full variable domain (remainder filled in from reference TRBV5-5 and TRBJ2-1): DAGVTQSPTHLIKTRGQQVTLRCSPISGHKSVSWYQQVLGQGPQFIFQYYEKEERGRGNFPDRFSARQFPNYSSELNVNALLLGDSALYLCASSQPNYNEQFFGPGTRLTVL.

There are many counts of this clonotype. The V gene is TRBV28, the J gene TRBJ2-1, with D maybe TRBD1 (6 bases). Germline assignment: CDR1 MDHEN and CDR2 SYDVKM. This CDR3 region has 14 residues. Trimming shortened V by 6 bases and J by 3 bases, and 12 bases separated the two germline ends. The CDR3 nucleotides are TGTGCCAGCAGCAGCGGACAGATCTACAATGAGCAGTTCTTC. Protein: CASSSGQIYNEQFF.

Note on this clonotype: The junction and the germline gene differ at one end; a read error may be behind it. The chain is built from TRBV2 and TRBJ1-4, with D hard to call. There are 15 residues in the CDR3. Germline values: CDR1 SNHLY, CDR2 FYNNEI. DNA for the CDR3: TGTGCCGGCAGCACCAACGGCGAGCGCGGTGAAAAACTGTTTTTT. Translation gives CAGSTNGERGEKLFF.

This clonotype was counted at least ten times. This rearrangement joins TRBV12-3 or TRBV12-4 to TRBJ2-7, with 8 positions matching TRBD1. Trimming took 6 bases from V and 4 from J; bases not matched to a gene: 11. The CDR3 length is 15 residues. CDR3 protein: CASRNAGTGFYEQYF. For the CDR3, the DNA is TGTGCCAGCAGGAACGCCGGGACAGGATTTTACGAGCAGTACTTC.

The gene calls are TRBV5-1 and TRBJ2-2; TRBD1 might be the D (6 bases). V gave up 5 bases and J gave up 0 bases, with 8 bases separating them. The germline V gene encodes CDR1 SGHRS and CDR2 YFSETQ. This CDR3 contains 14 residues. CDR3 nucleotides: TGCGCCAGCAGTACAGGGTCGAACACCGGGGAGCTGTTTTTT. Translating it yields CASSTGSNTGELFF.

The sample holds a few counts of this clonotype. The genes are TRBV7-9 and TRBJ2-1; D is unclear. Germline lookup yields CDR1 SEHNR and CDR2 FQNEAQ (reference sequence). This CDR3 is built from 15 residues. With 5 bases removed from V and 2 bases from J, the gap between germline ends came to 13 bases. CDR3 sequence reads: CASSKGTPAYNEQFF. The CDR3 DNA follows: TGTGCCAGCAGCAAGGGAACACCTGCCTACAATGAGCAGTTCTTC.

At least ten counts were recorded for this clonotype. The chain couples TRBV19 to TRBJ2-1, with no clear D. V was pared by 3 bases and J by 6 bases, with 9 bases between. The CDR3 length is 13 residues. The germline gives CDR1 LNHDA, CDR2 SQIVND (reference sequence). The CDR3, as DNA: TGTGCCAGTAGTATCGCGATGCCCAATGAGCAGTTCTTC. Its translation is CASSIAMPNEQFF.